These 10 T cell receptor beta chains were sequenced from one sample in a study of blood T cells in healthy people across ages. Sample-barcoded 5' priming and a J-beta primer mix drove a second PCR of about 6 to 11 cycles. TCRdb itself ran the 5' RACE reads through MiXCR, one entry per CDR3 protein. The sample yields about 640,000 distinct CDR3 sequences, roughly three fifths seen once. Sequenced sample: blood. The source of these receptors is a man aged 60 to 75 in good health.

This sequence joins TRBV6-2 or TRBV6-3 and TRBJ2-5, with 13 bases identical to TRBD2. Germline values: CDR1 MNHEY, CDR2 SVGEGT. The CDR3 has 12 residues. The ends lost 6 bases at V and 11 bases at J; junction bases unmatched: 3. The CDR3 loop reads CASRGTSGVQYF. The CDR3 nucleotides read TGTGCCAGCAGGGGGACTAGCGGGGTGCAGTACTTC.

There are a few counts of this clonotype. The chain carries TRBV20-1 and TRBJ2-7, with TRBD1 matching over 8 bases. The CDR3 sequence is 11 residues long. Germline V gene lookup returns CDR1 DFQATT and CDR2 SNEGSKA (reference sequence). Trimming cost V 6 bases and J 6 bases; bases outside gene matches: 4. CDR3 region: CSAWTGFEQYF. CDR3 nucleotides: TGCAGTGCATGGACAGGGTTCGAGCAGTACTTC.

This clonotype was observed a handful of times. This chain uses TRBV3-1 with TRBJ2-5; D is uncertain. CDR1 and CDR2 (germline): LGHDT, YNNKEL (reference sequence). The CDR3 is 14 residues long. The V end lost 0 bases, the J end lost 1 base, and 6 bases lay between the germline ends. CDR3 DNA sequence: TGTGCCAGCAGCCAAGAGGGTAGCCAAGAGACCCAGTACTTC. This sequence encodes CASSQEGSQETQYF.

The V and J genes are TRBV20-1 and TRBJ2-5, with D uncertain. The germline V gene has CDR1 DFQATT and CDR2 SNEGSKA (reference sequence). Trimming removed 0 bases at V and 7 bases at J, with 9 bases between. This CDR3 is 12 amino acids long. The chain's CDR3 is CSARDRPWTQYF. The CDR3 DNA reads TGCAGTGCTAGAGATCGGCCCTGGACCCAGTACTTC.

This clonotype turned up a few times. The chain is built from TRBV29-1 and TRBJ2-1, with TRBD1 matching over 7 bases. Looked up from germline, CDR1 is SQVTM and CDR2 is ANQGSEA. J was trimmed by 9 bases and V by 6 bases; bases with no gene match: 14. The CDR3 totals 14 residues. For the CDR3, the DNA is TGCAGCGTCGCCAAACTAACAGGGGACAGTGAGCAGTTCTTC. Translation gives CSVAKLTGDSEQFF.

This clonotype has just one count. The genes are TRBV7-2 and TRBJ2-3; D is unclear. The length of the CDR3 is 18 residues. Per germline, CDR1 SGHTA and CDR2 FQGNSA. Trimming left V 7 bases short and J 0 bases short, with 23 bases between. CDR3 nucleotides: TGTGCCAGCACCGAACAACCACCCGGTTTTACTAGCACAGATACGCAGTATTTT. Protein: CASTEQPPGFTSTDTQYF.

This clonotype was picked up a small number of times. V gene TRBV19 combines with J gene TRBJ1-6; D gene unclear. V was cut by 9 bases and J by 8 bases, with 23 bases left in between. CDR1 and CDR2 from the germline V gene are LNHDA and SQIVND (reference sequence). This CDR3 has 16 residues. The CDR3 coding sequence is TGTGCCAGCCACTATCCCCAGGCCGTATTCCATTCACCCCTCCACTTT. This gives the protein CASHYPQAVFHSPLHF.

V is TRBV27 and J is TRBJ1-2; D is uncertain. Trimming took 0 bases from V and 7 from J, leaving 9 bases between them. CDR1 is MNHEY, CDR2 SMNVEV, per germline (reference sequence). The CDR3 sequence is 13 residues long. Here the CDR3 DNA reads TGTGCCAGCAGTTTATCAGGGTTTGGTGGCTACACCTTC. This gives the protein CASSLSGFGGYTF.

The chain's CDR3 is CASSTGQGVDGYTF. The CDR3 nucleotides are TGTGCCAGCAGTACGGGACAGGGGGTCGATGGCTACACCTTC. The chain carries TRBV12-3 or TRBV12-4 and TRBJ1-2; 11 bases agree with TRBD1. The CDR3 is made up of 14 amino acids. With V trimmed by 5 bases and J by 6 bases, 5 bases remained unmatched.

The CDR3 is CASSPAGGSGNQPQHF. As DNA, the CDR3 is TGTGCCAGCAGTCCGGCCGGGGGATCGGGCAATCAGCCCCAGCATTTT. The chain has TRBV28 and TRBJ1-5; D is perhaps TRBD1 (5 bases). Trimming stripped 5 bases from V and 2 bases from J, with 16 bases between. The CDR3 loop spans 16 amino acids. CDR1 MDHEN and CDR2 SYDVKM come from the germline V gene.